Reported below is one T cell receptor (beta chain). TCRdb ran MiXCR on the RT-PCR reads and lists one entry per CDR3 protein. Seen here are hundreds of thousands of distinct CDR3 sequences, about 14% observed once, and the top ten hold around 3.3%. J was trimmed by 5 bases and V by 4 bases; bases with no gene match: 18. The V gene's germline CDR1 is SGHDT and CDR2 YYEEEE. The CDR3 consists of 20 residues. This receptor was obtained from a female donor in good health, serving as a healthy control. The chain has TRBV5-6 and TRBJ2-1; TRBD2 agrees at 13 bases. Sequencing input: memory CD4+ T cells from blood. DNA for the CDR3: TGTGCCAGCAGCCGTTCAGGACAGAGGACTAGCGGGAGTTGGAACAATGAGCAGTTCTTC. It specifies CASSRSGQRTSGSWNNEQFF.